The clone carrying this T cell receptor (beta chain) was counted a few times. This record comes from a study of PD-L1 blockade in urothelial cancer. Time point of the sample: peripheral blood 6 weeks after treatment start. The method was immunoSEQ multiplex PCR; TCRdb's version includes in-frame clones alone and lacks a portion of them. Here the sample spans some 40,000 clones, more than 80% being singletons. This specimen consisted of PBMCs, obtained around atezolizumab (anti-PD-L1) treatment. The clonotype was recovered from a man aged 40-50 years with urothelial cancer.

CDR3 protein: CASSLRSPAGGSYEQYF. In DNA, the CDR3 is TGTGCCAGCAGTTTACGATCACCAGCGGGAGGTTCCTACGAGCAGTACTTC. The chain carries TRBV28 and TRBJ2-7; the match to TRBD2 covers 9 bases. The CDR3 length is 17 residues. The ends lost 2 bases at V and 1 base at J; junction bases unmatched: 9. Looked up from germline, CDR1 is MDHEN and CDR2 is SYDVKM.